The entry below gives a single T cell receptor beta chain sequence along with its context. Antigen unknown. Trimming removed 2 bases from V and 12 bases from J, with 11 bases in between. CDR3 size: 12 residues. Germline V lookup: CDR1 KGHSH, CDR2 LQKENI. Each donor was healthy, and each was a bone marrow donor. The data were obtained in a study of cytomegalovirus exposure and HLA in healthy donors. PCR was performed using 60 Vbeta and 13 Jbeta primers. Sequencing used immunoSEQ multiplex PCR; TCRdb keeps in-frame clones, though not all of them. The table includes some 98,000 clones, about 81% detected once. Findings and caveats of the study: Later genetic work tied a missense DCLRE1C variant to beta-chain V and J trimming. Researchers counted around 170 TCR beta chains as cytomegalovirus-associated. Of the V segments, some could not be distinguished, including TRBV6-2 and TRBV6-3, and were excluded.

The receptor's source is a man aged 40-49 years in good health and CMV-seronegative. The chain recombines TRBV18 with TRBJ2-1; possible D gene TRBD1, 6 bases. Sequencing was done on a sample of PBMCs. CDR3 loop: CASSPNREGQFF. Written as DNA, the CDR3 is TGTGCCAGCTCACCAAACAGGGAAGGGCAGTTCTTC.